The 2 T cell receptor beta chains listed next were all sequenced from one sample in a study of radiation and T cells in renal cell carcinoma. Libraries were prepared by immunoSEQ multiplex PCR; TCRdb keeps only in-frame clonotypes and omits some of them. The top ten hold about 30% of the sample, which has almost 50,000 clones, 80% seen once. Time point reported: blood 2 weeks post-SBRT. Treatment defined: 15 Gy SBRT to primary tumor, nephrectomy 4 weeks later. Material: blood, obtained from a patient whose treatment included radiotherapy and nephrectomy. The receptor set was obtained from a woman between 65 and 79 years old with renal cell carcinoma.

The genes are TRBV6-7 and TRBJ2-7; TRBD2 matches 9 bases. TRBV6-7 is sorted into the ORF group, with uncertain function. With 0 bases clipped from V and 1 base from J, the junction kept 4 bases outside the gene matches. The CDR3 is made up of 16 amino acids. The CDR3, as DNA: TGTGCCAGCAGTTACTCCCCAGCGGGAGGTTCCTACGAGCAGTACTTC. Residues: CASSYSPAGGSYEQYF.

In DNA, the CDR3 is TGTGCCAGCTCACCACCGGGACCGAAGGGTAGGACCCAGTACTTC. The encoded protein is CASSPPGPKGRTQYF. The chain is built from TRBV18 and TRBJ2-5; D assignment may be TRBD1 or TRBD2 (5 bases each). The V gene's germline CDR1 is KGHSH and CDR2 LQKENI. V gave up 0 bases and J gave up 7 bases, with 15 bases separating them. The CDR3 length is 15 residues.